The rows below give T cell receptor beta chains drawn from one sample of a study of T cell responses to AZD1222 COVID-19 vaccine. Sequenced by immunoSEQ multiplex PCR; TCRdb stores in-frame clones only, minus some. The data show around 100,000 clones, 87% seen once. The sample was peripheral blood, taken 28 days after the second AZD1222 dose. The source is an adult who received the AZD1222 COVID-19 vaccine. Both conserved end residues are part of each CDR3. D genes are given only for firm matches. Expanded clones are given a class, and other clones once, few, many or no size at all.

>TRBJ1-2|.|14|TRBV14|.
TGTGCCAGCAGCCAGAATACAGGGAACTATGGCTACACCTTC
CASSQNTGNYGYTF
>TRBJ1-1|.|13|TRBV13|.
TGTGCCAGCAGCTTAGACATATACCCTGAAGCTTTCTTT
CASSLDIYPEAFF
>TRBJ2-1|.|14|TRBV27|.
TGTGCCAGCAGTTTATCCTCCGCCTCAAATGAGCAGTTCTTC
CASSLSSASNEQFF
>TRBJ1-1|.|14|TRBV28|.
TGTGCCAGCACTCTCCTCCTGATAAACACTGAAGCTTTCTTT
CASTLLLINTEAFF
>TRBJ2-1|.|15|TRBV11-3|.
TGTGCCAGCAGCTTAGGTGTCAACTCCTACAATGAGCAGTTCTTC
CASSLGVNSYNEQFF
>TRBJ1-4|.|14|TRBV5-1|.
TGCGCCAGCAGCTTGGATGGGGAGGGTGAAAAACTGTTTTTT
CASSLDGEGEKLFF
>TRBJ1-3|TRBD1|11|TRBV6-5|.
TGTGCCATCGGACAGGCTCCGGCCATATATTTT
CAIGQAPAIYF
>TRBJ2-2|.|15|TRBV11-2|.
TGTGCCAGCAGCTTAGAGTTCCAAAACACCGGGGAGCTGTTTTTT
CASSLEFQNTGELFF
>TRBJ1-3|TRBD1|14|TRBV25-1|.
TGTGCCAGCAGTGACAAAAACGGACAGGGCATTCTATATTTT
CASSDKNGQGILYF
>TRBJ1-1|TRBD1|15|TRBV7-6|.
TGTGCCAGCAGCCAAGGGACAGGGATACCGTCTGAAGCTTTCTTT
CASSQGTGIPSEAFF
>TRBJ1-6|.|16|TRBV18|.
TGTGCCAGCTCACCATCTTGGGTAAATGATAATTCACCCCTCCACTTT
CASSPSWVNDNSPLHF
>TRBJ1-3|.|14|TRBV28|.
TGTGCCAGCAGTTTTCCAGGGGTTGGAAACACCATATATTTT
CASSFPGVGNTIYF
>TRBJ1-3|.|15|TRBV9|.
TGTGCCAGCAGCGACGGACGGAGCTCTGGAAACACCATATATTTT
CASSDGRSSGNTIYF
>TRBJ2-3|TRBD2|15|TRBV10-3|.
TGTGCCATCAGCCGGGGGGTAGATTCCACAGATACGCAGTATTTT
CAISRGVDSTDTQYF
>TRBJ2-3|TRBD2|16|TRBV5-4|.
TGTGCCAGCAACTGGGAAGCGGGAGGACCCACAGATACGCAGTATTTT
CASNWEAGGPTDTQYF
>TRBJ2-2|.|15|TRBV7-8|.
TGTGCCAGCAGCTACGGGACGGCGAACACCGGGGAGCTGTTTTTT
CASSYGTANTGELFF
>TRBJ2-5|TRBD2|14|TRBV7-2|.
TGTGCCAGCAGCGCCGGGGGGTCTCAAGAGACCCAGTACTTC
CASSAGGSQETQYF
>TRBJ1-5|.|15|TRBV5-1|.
TGCGCCAGCAGCTTTACTGGGAGGGAGAATCAGCCCCAGCATTTT
CASSFTGRENQPQHF
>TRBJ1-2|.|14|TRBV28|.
TGTGCCAGCAGTTTACGTCAAAGGGCATATGGCTACACCTTC
CASSLRQRAYGYTF
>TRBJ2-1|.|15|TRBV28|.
TGTGCCAGCAGTTCGTCTTTAGTCGGGGACAATGAGCAGTTCTTC
CASSSSLVGDNEQFF
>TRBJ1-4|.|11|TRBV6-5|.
TGTGCCAGCAGGAGGGATGAAAAACTGTTTTTT
CASRRDEKLFF
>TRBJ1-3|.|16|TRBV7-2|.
TGTGCCAGCAGCTTGCGCGAGGCGTCGACTGGAAACACCATATATTTT
CASSLREASTGNTIYF
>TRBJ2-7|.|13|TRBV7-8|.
TGTGCCAGCAGCCCTAGCGACATCTACGAGCAGTACTTC
CASSPSDIYEQYF
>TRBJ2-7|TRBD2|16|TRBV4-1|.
TGCGCCAGCAGCCAAGGCAGCGGGGGGTTAGGCTACGAGCAGTACTTC
CASSQGSGGLGYEQYF
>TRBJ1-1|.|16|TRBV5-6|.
TGTGCCAGCAGCTTGGAATCAGGTTTGAGGAACACTGAAGCTTTCTTT
CASSLESGLRNTEAFF
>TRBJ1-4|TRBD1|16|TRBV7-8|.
TGTGCCAGCAGCTTGGATCCCGGGACAGGGAATGAAAAACTGTTTTTT
CASSLDPGTGNEKLFF
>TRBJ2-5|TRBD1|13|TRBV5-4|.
TGTGCCAGCAGCCTGACAGGGGGAGAGACCCAGTACTTC
CASSLTGGETQYF
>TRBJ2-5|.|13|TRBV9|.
TGTGCCAGCAGCTTTCGCAGGGGTGGGACCCAGTACTTC
CASSFRRGGTQYF
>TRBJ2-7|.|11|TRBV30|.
TGTGCCTGGGGACGGTACTACGAGCAGTACTTC
CAWGRYYEQYF
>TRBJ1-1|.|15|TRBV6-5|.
TGTGCCAGCTTTACTATTCCGGGACGCCCGAGCGAAGCTTTCTTT
CASFTIPGRPSEAFF
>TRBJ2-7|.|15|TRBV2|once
TGTGCCAGCAGTGAAGGGGGCGGGATTCGCTACGAGCAGTACTTC
CASSEGGGIRYEQYF
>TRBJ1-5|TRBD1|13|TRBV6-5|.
TGTGCCAGCCAACTGACAGGGTCCCAGCCCCAGCATTTT
CASQLTGSQPQHF
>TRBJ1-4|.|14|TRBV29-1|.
TGCAGTGTGCGTGCGCAGGGAACTAATGAAAAACTGTTTTTT
CSVRAQGTNEKLFF
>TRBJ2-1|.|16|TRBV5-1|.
TGCGCCAGCAGCTTGACTAGCAGAAGCTCCTACAATGAGCAGTTCTTC
CASSLTSRSSYNEQFF
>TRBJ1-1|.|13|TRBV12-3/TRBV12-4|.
TGTGCCAGCAGCGCAGGACTAGGGACTGAAGCTTTCTTT
CASSAGLGTEAFF
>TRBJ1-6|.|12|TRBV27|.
TGTGCCAGCAGTTTATGGCCTTCACCCCTCCACTTT
CASSLWPSPLHF
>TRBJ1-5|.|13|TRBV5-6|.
TGTGCCAGCAGCTTTCGGCGGGTCCAGCCCCAGCATTTT
CASSFRRVQPQHF
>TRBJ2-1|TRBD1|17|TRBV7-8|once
TGTGCCAGCAGTTCCGGCTTCAGGACAGGAACTTGGAATGAGCAGTTCTTC
CASSSGFRTGTWNEQFF
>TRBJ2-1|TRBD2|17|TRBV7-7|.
TGTGCTAGCAGCCCCTGGGCTAGCGGGAGTATCGACAATGAGCAGTTCTTC
CASSPWASGSIDNEQFF
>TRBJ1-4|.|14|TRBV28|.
TGTGCCAGCACCCGGCGACAGGATAATGAAAAACTGTTTTTT
CASTRRQDNEKLFF
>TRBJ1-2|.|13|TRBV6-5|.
TGTGCCAGCAGTCAGCGCCTACAGGATGGCTACACCTTC
CASSQRLQDGYTF
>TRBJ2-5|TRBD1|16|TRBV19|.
TGTGCCAGTAGTCCTCATAGAGGACAGGGGGGCTGGACCCAGTACTTC
CASSPHRGQGGWTQYF
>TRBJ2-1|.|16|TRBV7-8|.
TGTGCCAGCAGCTTAAGGCGGGAAGTTTCCTACAATGAGCAGTTCTTC
CASSLRREVSYNEQFF
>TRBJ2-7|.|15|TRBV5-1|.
TGCGCCAGCAGGAGTGAGAGGCTGAGCTCCTACGAGCAGTACTTC
CASRSERLSSYEQYF
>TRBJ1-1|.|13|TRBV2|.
TGTGCCAGCAGCCTAAAGGGGGGGGCTGAAGCTTTCTTT
CASSLKGGAEAFF
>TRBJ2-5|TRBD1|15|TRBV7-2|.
TGTGCCAGCAGGTCTGGACAGGGTGGCCAAGAGACCCAGTACTTC
CASRSGQGGQETQYF
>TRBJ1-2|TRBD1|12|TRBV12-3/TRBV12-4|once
TGTGCCAGCAGTCCCGACAGGGTTGGCTACACCTTC
CASSPDRVGYTF
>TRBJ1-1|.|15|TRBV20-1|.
TGCAGTGCTAGTTCGGGGTTTGAAATGAACACTGAAGCTTTCTTT
CSASSGFEMNTEAFF
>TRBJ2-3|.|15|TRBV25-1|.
TGTGCCAGCAGTGGGAAAGGGACTAGCACAGATACGCAGTATTTT
CASSGKGTSTDTQYF
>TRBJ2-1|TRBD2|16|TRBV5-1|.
TGCGCCAGCAGCTTGGCCCCAGCGGGAGGGCACAATGAGCAGTTCTTC
CASSLAPAGGHNEQFF
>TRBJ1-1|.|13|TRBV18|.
TGTGCCAGCTCACGGACAGTGAACACTGAAGCTTTCTTT
CASSRTVNTEAFF
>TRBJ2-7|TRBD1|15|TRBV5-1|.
TGCGCCAGCAGCGTGCTGACAGGGCCAACCTACGAGCAGTACTTC
CASSVLTGPTYEQYF
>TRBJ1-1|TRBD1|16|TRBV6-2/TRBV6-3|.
TGTGCCAGCAGTTACGGATGGACAGGGAGGAACACTGAAGCTTTCTTT
CASSYGWTGRNTEAFF